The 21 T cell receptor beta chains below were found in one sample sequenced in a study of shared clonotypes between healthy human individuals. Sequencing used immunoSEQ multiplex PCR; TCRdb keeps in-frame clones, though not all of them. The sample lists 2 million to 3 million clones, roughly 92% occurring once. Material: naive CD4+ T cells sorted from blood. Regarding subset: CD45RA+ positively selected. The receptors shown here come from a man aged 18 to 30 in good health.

This chain's CDR3 is CASSIGDRENTEAFF. Here the CDR3 DNA reads TGCGCCAGCAGCATCGGGGACAGGGAGAACACTGAAGCTTTCTTT. V gene TRBV5-1 combines with J gene TRBJ1-1; TRBD1 agrees at 9 bases. The junction had 5 bases not matched to a gene; V was cut back by 4 bases and J by 1 base. The CDR3 sequence is 15 residues long. Per the germline V gene, CDR1 is SGHRS and CDR2 is YFSETQ.

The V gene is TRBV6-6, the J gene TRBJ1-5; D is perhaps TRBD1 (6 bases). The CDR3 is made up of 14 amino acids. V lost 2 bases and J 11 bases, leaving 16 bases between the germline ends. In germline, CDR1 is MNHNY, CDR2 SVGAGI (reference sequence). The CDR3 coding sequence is TGTGCCAGCAGTTACCCTGGTCAAGGACAGACCCAGCATTTT. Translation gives CASSYPGQGQTQHF.

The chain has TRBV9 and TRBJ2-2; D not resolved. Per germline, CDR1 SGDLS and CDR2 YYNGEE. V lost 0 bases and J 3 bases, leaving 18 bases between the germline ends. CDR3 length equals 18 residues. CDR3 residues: CASSVATGLWTDTGELFF. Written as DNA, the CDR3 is TGTGCCAGCAGCGTAGCCACCGGTTTATGGACGGACACCGGGGAGCTGTTTTTT.

The CDR3 nucleotides read TGTGCCAGCAGCTTAGAAATAAGAACAGGGCGGGGCACTGAAGCTTTCTTT. This translates into CASSLEIRTGRGTEAFF. The chain uses TRBV7-8 and TRBJ1-1, with a tentative D call TRBD1 (6 bases). The length of the CDR3 is 17 residues. CDR1 is SGHVS, CDR2 FQNEAQ, per germline. Trimming pared 1 base from V and 4 bases from J, leaving 19 bases between.

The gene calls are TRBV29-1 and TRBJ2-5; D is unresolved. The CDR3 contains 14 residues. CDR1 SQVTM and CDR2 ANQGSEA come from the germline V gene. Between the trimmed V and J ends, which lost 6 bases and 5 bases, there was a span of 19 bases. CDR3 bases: TGCAGCGTCGGAGATGGTCCCCTAGGGGAGACCCAGTACTTC. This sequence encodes CSVGDGPLGETQYF.

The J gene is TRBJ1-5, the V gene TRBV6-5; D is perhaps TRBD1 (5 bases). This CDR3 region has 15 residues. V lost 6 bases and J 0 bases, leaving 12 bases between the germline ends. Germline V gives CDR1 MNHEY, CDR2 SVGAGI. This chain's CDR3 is CASSLTAYSNQPQHF. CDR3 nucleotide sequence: TGTGCCAGCAGCCTGACAGCCTATAGCAATCAGCCCCAGCATTTT.

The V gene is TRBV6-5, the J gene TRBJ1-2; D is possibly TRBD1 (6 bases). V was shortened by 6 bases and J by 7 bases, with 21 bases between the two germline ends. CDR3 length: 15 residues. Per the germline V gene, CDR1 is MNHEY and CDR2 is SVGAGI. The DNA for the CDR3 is TGTGCCAGCAGCCCCCCCGGGACACCCCGGAGTGGCTACACCTTC. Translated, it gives CASSPPGTPRSGYTF.

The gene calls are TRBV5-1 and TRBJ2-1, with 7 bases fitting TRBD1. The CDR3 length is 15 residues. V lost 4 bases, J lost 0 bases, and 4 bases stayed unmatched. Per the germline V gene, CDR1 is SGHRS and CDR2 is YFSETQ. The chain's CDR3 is CASSPWDSSYNEQFF. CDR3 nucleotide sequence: TGCGCCAGCAGCCCATGGGACAGCTCCTACAATGAGCAGTTCTTC.

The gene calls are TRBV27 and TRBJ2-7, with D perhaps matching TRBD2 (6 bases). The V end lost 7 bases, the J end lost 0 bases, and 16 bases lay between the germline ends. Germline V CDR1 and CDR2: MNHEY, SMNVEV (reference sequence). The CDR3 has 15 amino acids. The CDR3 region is CASKRGGASSYEQYF. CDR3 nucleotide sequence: TGTGCCAGCAAACGGGGCGGGGCGAGCTCCTACGAGCAGTACTTC.

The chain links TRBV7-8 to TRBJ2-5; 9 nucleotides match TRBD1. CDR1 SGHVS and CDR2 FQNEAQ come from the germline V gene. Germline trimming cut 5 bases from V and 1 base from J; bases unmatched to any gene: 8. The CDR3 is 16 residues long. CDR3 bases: TGTGCCAGCAGCGCCAGACAGGGGGGTACCCAAGAGACCCAGTACTTC. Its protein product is CASSARQGGTQETQYF.

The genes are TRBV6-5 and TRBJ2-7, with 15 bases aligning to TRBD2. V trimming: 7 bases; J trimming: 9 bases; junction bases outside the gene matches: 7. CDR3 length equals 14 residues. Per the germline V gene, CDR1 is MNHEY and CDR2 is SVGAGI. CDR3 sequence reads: CASNPGLAGGRQYF. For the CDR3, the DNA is TGTGCCAGCAATCCGGGACTAGCGGGAGGCAGGCAGTACTTC.

CDR3 sequence: CASSFLGNSGNTIYF. CDR3 sequence (DNA): TGTGCCAGCAGCTTCTTAGGGAACTCTGGAAACACCATATATTTT. This rearrangement joins TRBV7-9 to TRBJ1-3, with no clear D. V was pared by 3 bases and J by 0 bases, with 9 bases between. The CDR3 runs 15 residues. Germline CDR1 is SEHNR and CDR2 is FQNEAQ (reference sequence).

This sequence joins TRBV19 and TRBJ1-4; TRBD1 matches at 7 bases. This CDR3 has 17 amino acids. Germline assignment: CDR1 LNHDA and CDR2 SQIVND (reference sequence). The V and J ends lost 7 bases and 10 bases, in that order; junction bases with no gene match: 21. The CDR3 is CASNLRIDRAASGKLFF. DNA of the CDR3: TGTGCCAGTAATCTAAGAATCGACAGGGCTGCGTCCGGAAAACTGTTTTTT.

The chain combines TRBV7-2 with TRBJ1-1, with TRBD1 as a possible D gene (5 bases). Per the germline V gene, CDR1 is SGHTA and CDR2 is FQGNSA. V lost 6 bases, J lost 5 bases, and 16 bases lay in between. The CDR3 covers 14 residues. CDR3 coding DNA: TGTGCCAGCAGTTCCCGGGACGCAAGGACTGAAGCTTTCTTT. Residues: CASSSRDARTEAFF.

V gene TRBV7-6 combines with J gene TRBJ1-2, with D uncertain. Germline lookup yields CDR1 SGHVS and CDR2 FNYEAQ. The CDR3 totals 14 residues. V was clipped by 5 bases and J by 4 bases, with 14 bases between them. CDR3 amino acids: CASSPSPLGYGYTF. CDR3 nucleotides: TGTGCCAGCAGCCCTTCCCCCCTTGGCTATGGCTACACCTTC.

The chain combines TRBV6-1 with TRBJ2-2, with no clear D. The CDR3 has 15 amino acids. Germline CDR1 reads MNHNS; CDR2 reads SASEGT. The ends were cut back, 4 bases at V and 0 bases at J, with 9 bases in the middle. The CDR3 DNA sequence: TGTGCCAGCAGTGTTCAGGTATCGAACACCGGGGAGCTGTTTTTT. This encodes CASSVQVSNTGELFF.

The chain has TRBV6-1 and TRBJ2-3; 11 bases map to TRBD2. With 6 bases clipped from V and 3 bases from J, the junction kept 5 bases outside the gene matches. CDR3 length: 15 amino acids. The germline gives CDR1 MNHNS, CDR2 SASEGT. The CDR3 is CASRLAGGQTDTQYF. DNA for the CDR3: TGTGCCAGCAGATTAGCGGGAGGGCAGACAGATACGCAGTATTTT.

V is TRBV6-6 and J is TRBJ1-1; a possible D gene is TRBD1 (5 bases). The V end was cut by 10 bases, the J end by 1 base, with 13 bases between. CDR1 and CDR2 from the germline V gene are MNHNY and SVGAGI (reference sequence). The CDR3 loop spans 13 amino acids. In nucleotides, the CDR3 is TGTGCCACTAAAGGAGGACAGAACACTGAAGCTTTCTTT. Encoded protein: CATKGGQNTEAFF.

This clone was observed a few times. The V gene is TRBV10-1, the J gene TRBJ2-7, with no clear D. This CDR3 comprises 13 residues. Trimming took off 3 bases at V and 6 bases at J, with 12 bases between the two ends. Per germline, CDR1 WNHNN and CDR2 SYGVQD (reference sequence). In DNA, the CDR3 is TGCGCCAGCAGTGACCTCTCCGGTGGCGAGCAGTACTTC. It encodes CASSDLSGGEQYF.

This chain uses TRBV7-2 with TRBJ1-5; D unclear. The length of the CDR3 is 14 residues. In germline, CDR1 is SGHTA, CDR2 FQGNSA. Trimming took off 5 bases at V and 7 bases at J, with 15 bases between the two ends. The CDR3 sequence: CASSVLGPLQPQHF. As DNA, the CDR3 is TGTGCCAGCAGCGTTCTCGGCCCCCTGCAGCCCCAGCATTTT.

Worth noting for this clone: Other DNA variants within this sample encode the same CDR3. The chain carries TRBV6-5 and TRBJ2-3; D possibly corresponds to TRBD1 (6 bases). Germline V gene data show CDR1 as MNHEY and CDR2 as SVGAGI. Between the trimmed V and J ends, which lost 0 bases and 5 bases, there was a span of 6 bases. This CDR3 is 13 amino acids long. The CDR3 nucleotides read TGTGCCAGCAGTTACTCCAGGGGAGATACGCAGTATTTT. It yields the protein CASSYSRGDTQYF.